The rows below give T cell receptor beta chains drawn from one sample of a study of TIL therapy for anti-PD-1-resistant metastatic lung cancer. Sequencing was performed with immunoSEQ multiplex PCR; in TCRdb, only in-frame clones are kept and a portion is missing. The top ten clones hold 10% to 11% of a sample with approximately 97,000 clones, about three fifths of them seen once. The sample here was tumor tissue, taken at baseline. These receptors were obtained from a person aged 25 to 85 with non-small cell lung cancer. Both conserved end residues are part of each CDR3. Each record gives: clone size, J gene, D gene, V gene, CDR3 protein, CDR3 DNA. A D gene is named only where the DNA matches it firmly. A row's size may be missing; if present it is once, few, many or a size class.

NA | TRBJ1-5 | NA | TRBV27 | CASSSLDTPNQPQHF | TGTGCCAGCAGTTCACTTGACACTCCTAATCAGCCCCAGCATTTT
NA | TRBJ2-3 | NA | TRBV6-2/TRBV6-3 | CASSGTPGQGSTSTDTQYF | TGTGCCAGCAGTGGAACTCCGGGTCAGGGGTCGACTAGCACAGATACGCAGTATTTT
NA | TRBJ2-3 | NA | TRBV5-1 | CASSLELADTQYF | TGCGCCAGCAGCTTGGAATTGGCAGATACGCAGTATTTT
NA | TRBJ2-1 | NA | TRBV5-1 | CASSPNAGPSNEQFF | TGCGCCAGCAGCCCGAATGCGGGTCCTTCCAATGAGCAGTTCTTC
NA | TRBJ2-1 | TRBD1 | TRBV29-1 | CSDLRGGTGDEQFF | TGCAGCGACCTCCGTGGGGGGACAGGGGACGAGCAGTTCTTC
NA | TRBJ1-1 | NA | TRBV6-2/TRBV6-3 | CASSYSRGNTEAFF | TGTGCCAGCAGTTACTCCAGAGGGAACACTGAAGCTTTCTTT
NA | TRBJ1-2 | TRBD1 | TRBV5-1 | CASSWAGTGYGYTF | TGCGCCAGCAGCTGGGCCGGGACAGGCTATGGCTACACCTTC
NA | TRBJ2-1 | TRBD2 | TRBV7-6 | CASSLVAGAQDEQFF | TGTGCCAGCAGCTTAGTAGCGGGAGCGCAAGATGAGCAGTTCTTC
few | TRBJ2-5 | TRBD1 | TRBV7-2 | CASSSTRGRETQYF | TGTGCCAGCAGCTCTACCAGGGGGAGAGAGACCCAGTACTTC
NA | TRBJ2-7 | NA | TRBV7-2 | CASSLGQTSYEQYF | TGTGCCAGCAGCTTGGGGCAGACGAGTTACGAGCAGTACTTC
few | TRBJ2-7 | NA | TRBV28 | CASKASPYEQYF | TGTGCCAGCAAAGCCAGTCCCTACGAGCAGTACTTC
NA | TRBJ1-5 | NA | TRBV4-1 | CASGQGRSNQPQHF | TGCGCCAGCGGACAAGGCAGGTCAAATCAGCCCCAGCATTTT
NA | TRBJ2-3 | NA | TRBV7-9 | CASSLAGVRTDTQYF | TGTGCCAGCAGCTTAGCGGGGGTCAGGACAGATACGCAGTATTTT
NA | TRBJ1-5 | NA | TRBV7-2 | CASSPDRNQPQHF | TGTGCCAGCAGTCCTGACCGGAATCAGCCCCAGCATTTT
NA | TRBJ2-4 | TRBD1 | TRBV14 | CASSRDRGNIQYF | TGTGCCAGCAGTCGGGACAGGGGCAACATTCAGTACTTC
NA | TRBJ1-4 | TRBD1 | TRBV3-1/TRBV3-2 | CASSRDRGDEKLFF | TGTGCCAGCAGCAGAGACAGGGGAGATGAAAAACTGTTTTTT
NA | TRBJ2-5 | TRBD1 | TRBV6-6 | CASNQGQRQETQYF | TGTGCCAGCAACCAGGGACAGCGACAAGAGACCCAGTACTTC
NA | TRBJ2-7 | TRBD2 | TRBV4-3 | CASSQSAGPYEQYF | TGCGCCAGCAGCCAATCAGCGGGACCCTACGAGCAGTACTTC
NA | TRBJ2-2 | NA | TRBV19 | CASSTRGRNTGELFF | TGTGCCAGTAGTACCAGGGGACGGAACACCGGGGAGCTGTTTTTT
NA | TRBJ1-4 | NA | TRBV30 | CAWSWGPGAMNEKLFF | TGTGCCTGGAGTTGGGGACCAGGGGCTATGAACGAAAAACTGTTTTTT
few | TRBJ2-1 | NA | TRBV24-1 | CATSDPNDRKQFF | TGTGCCACCAGTGACCCCAATGACAGAAAGCAGTTCTTC
NA | TRBJ2-1 | TRBD2 | TRBV7-9 | CASSLLAGDYNEQFF | TGTGCCAGCAGCCTACTAGCGGGTGATTACAATGAGCAGTTCTTC
NA | TRBJ1-5 | TRBD1 | TRBV18 | CASSPGQKGFAQPQHF | TGTGCCAGCTCACCGGGACAGAAGGGTTTCGCTCAGCCCCAGCATTTT
NA | TRBJ2-2 | NA | TRBV28 | CASSLPTENTGELFF | TGTGCCAGCAGTTTACCGACAGAGAACACCGGGGAGCTGTTTTTT
few | TRBJ2-1 | TRBD2 | TRBV24-1 | CATSEFGRGSSYNEQFF | TGTGCCACCAGTGAATTCGGGAGGGGTAGCTCCTACAATGAGCAGTTCTTC
NA | TRBJ2-3 | TRBD2 | TRBV18 | CASSPPGGGPSDTQYF | TGTGCCAGCTCACCACCGGGCGGGGGGCCCTCAGATACGCAGTATTTT
NA | TRBJ2-1 | TRBD2 | TRBV7-9 | CASRGLAGSNEQFF | TGTGCCAGCAGGGGACTAGCGGGAAGCAATGAGCAGTTCTTC
NA | TRBJ1-6 | TRBD1 | TRBV7-9 | CASSFKTGGFSPLHF | TGTGCCAGCAGCTTCAAGACAGGGGGCTTTTCACCCCTCCACTTT
NA | TRBJ2-1 | NA | TRBV11-3 | CASSLGRSYNEQFF | TGTGCCAGCAGCTTAGGACGCTCCTACAATGAGCAGTTCTTC
NA | TRBJ2-7 | TRBD1 | TRBV5-1 | CASSSAGDRGKGDGSYEQYF | TGCGCCAGCAGCTCAGCCGGGGACAGGGGAAAGGGAGATGGCTCCTACGAGCAGTACTTC
few | TRBJ2-7 | TRBD2 | TRBV6-2/TRBV6-3 | CASSYSRTSGDYEQYF | TGTGCCAGCAGTTACTCTCGGACTAGCGGGGACTACGAGCAGTACTTC
NA | TRBJ1-1 | NA | TRBV7-2 | CASSLVGGSTEAFF | TGTGCCAGCAGCTTAGTAGGAGGGTCCACTGAAGCTTTCTTT
NA | TRBJ2-7 | NA | TRBV7-2 | CASSFGTRAYEQYF | TGTGCCAGCAGCTTTGGGACACGTGCCTACGAGCAGTACTTC
NA | TRBJ2-2 | TRBD1 | TRBV2 | CASGRDRGFAGELFF | TGTGCCAGTGGCCGGGACAGGGGTTTCGCCGGGGAGCTGTTTTTT
NA | TRBJ2-7 | NA | TRBV7-2 | CASSLDRQHEQYF | TGTGCCAGCAGCTTAGATAGACAGCACGAGCAGTACTTC
NA | TRBJ1-4 | NA | TRBV28 | CAVGSMAEKLFF | TGTGCGGTAGGGTCTATGGCTGAAAAACTGTTTTTT
NA | TRBJ2-2 | TRBD2 | TRBV28 | CASSPVPGLAGGRTGELFF | TGTGCCAGCAGTCCCGTCCCGGGACTAGCGGGGGGGCGAACCGGGGAGCTGTTTTTT
NA | TRBJ1-2 | NA | TRBV7-2 | CASSPLYNDGYTF | TGTGCCAGCAGCCCCCTTTACAACGATGGCTACACCTTC
few | TRBJ2-2 | NA | TRBV5-8 | CASSRQMGFGGELFF | TGTGCCAGCAGCCGTCAGATGGGTTTTGGCGGGGAGCTGTTTTTT
NA | TRBJ2-7 | TRBD1 | TRBV11-2 | CASSRTGGGFEQYF | TGTGCCAGCAGCCGGACAGGGGGCGGTTTTGAGCAGTACTTC
NA | TRBJ2-3 | NA | TRBV4-2 | CASSQELTIPTGTDTQYF | TGTGCCAGCAGCCAAGAATTAACGATTCCGACGGGCACAGATACGCAGTATTTT
NA | TRBJ1-6 | TRBD1 | TRBV6-2/TRBV6-3 | CASSYSSPGQGWSPLHF | TGTGCCAGCAGTTACTCGTCTCCGGGACAGGGATGGTCACCCCTCCACTTT
few | TRBJ1-1 | NA | TRBV10-3 | CAISELKMNTEAFF | TGTGCCATCAGTGAGCTCAAGATGAACACTGAAGCTTTCTTT
NA | TRBJ2-7 | NA | TRBV5-1 | CASSFLASYEQYF | TGCGCCAGCAGCTTTTTAGCCTCCTACGAGCAGTACTTC
NA | TRBJ1-4 | NA | TRBV3-1/TRBV3-2 | CASSIRGERGEKLFF | TGTGCCAGCAGCATCCGGGGGGAGAGGGGTGAAAAACTGTTTTTT
NA | TRBJ1-4 | TRBD1 | TRBV4-2 | CASSQETRRTGVGEKLFF | TGTGCCAGCAGCCAAGAAACCAGGAGAACAGGGGTCGGAGAAAAACTGTTTTTT
few | TRBJ1-1 | TRBD1 | TRBV9 | CASSATGTNTEAFF | TGTGCCAGCAGCGCGACAGGGACGAACACTGAAGCTTTCTTT